The 18 T cell receptor beta chains in this list originate from one sample, sequenced in a study of blood T cell repertoires in COVID-19 (dated by TCRdb to the early 2020s). Libraries were constructed by the immunoSEQ multiplex PCR assay. Sourced from immuneACCESS, this table was stored by TCRdb with only in-frame sequences that have V and J called. A share of the clones is absent; for the studies checked, an unresolved V gene accounts for under half, and the remainder has no known explanation. The sample profile shows about 100,000 clones; over 85% of them were found once. Clones ranked in the top ten supply 4.5% to 6% of the sample. The sample comprised peripheral blood. The receptors were sampled from a man aged 65 to 85 with acute or convalescent COVID-19.

The V gene is TRBV7-9, the J gene TRBJ2-3, with 8 positions matching TRBD2. Trimming took 5 bases from V and 9 from J; bases not matched to a gene: 7. Germline V gene lookup returns CDR1 SEHNR and CDR2 FQNEAQ (reference sequence). The CDR3 sequence is 13 residues long. CDR3 in amino acids: CASSHPTSETQYF. The CDR3 region has the DNA TGTGCCAGCAGCCACCCGACTAGCGAAACGCAGTATTTT.

This clone came up a few times. CDR3 loop: CASSKSRTEAQETQYF. CDR3 DNA sequence: TGTGCCAGCAGTAAGAGCAGGACAGAAGCACAAGAGACCCAGTACTTC. This chain links TRBV2 with TRBJ2-5; D may be TRBD1 (6 bases). The CDR3 contains 16 residues. Looked up from germline, CDR1 is SNHLY and CDR2 is FYNNEI. V was cut by 5 bases and J by 2 bases, with 18 bases left in between.

The chain is built from TRBV5-4 and TRBJ2-6; TRBD1 agrees at 12 bases. V lost 0 bases and J lost 4; bases outside the gene matches: 11. This CDR3 has 20 residues. From germline, CDR1 is SGHNT and CDR2 YYREEE (reference sequence). The CDR3 loop reads CASSLGIPGQGAPGANVLTF. As DNA, the CDR3 is TGTGCCAGCAGCTTGGGTATACCGGGACAGGGGGCGCCGGGGGCCAACGTCCTGACTTTC.

The chain couples TRBV11-3 to TRBJ2-3; 7 positions agree with TRBD1. This CDR3 is 16 amino acids long. In germline, CDR1 is SGHNT, CDR2 YENEEA. V lost 5 bases, J lost 2 bases, and 10 bases stayed unmatched. The CDR3 loop is CASSPSGGRTTDTQYF. In DNA form, the CDR3 reads TGTGCCAGCAGCCCCTCAGGGGGACGAACCACAGATACGCAGTATTTT.

The rearrangement joins TRBV2 to TRBJ1-5; no clear D. Per germline, CDR1 SNHLY and CDR2 FYNNEI. This CDR3 is built from 14 residues. V was clipped by 6 bases and J by 5 bases, with 14 bases between them. The CDR3 protein is CASSGVGPYQPQHF. CDR3 bases: TGTGCCAGCAGCGGGGTTGGACCTTATCAGCCCCAGCATTTT.

CDR3 loop: CATSSTSSQETQYF. CDR3 nucleotides: TGTGCCACCAGCAGCACTAGCAGCCAAGAGACCCAGTACTTC. This chain links TRBV15 with TRBJ2-5; TRBD2 is a possible D gene (6 bases). CDR3 size: 14 residues. Germline values: CDR1 LNHNV, CDR2 YYDKDF (reference sequence). V was clipped by 3 bases and J by 1 base, with 9 bases between them.

The chain couples TRBV19 to TRBJ2-5, with TRBD2 identical over 12 bases. V lost 8 bases, J lost 5 bases, and 9 bases stayed unmatched. This CDR3 spans 15 amino acids. Germline loops: CDR1 LNHDA, CDR2 SQIVND (reference sequence). In nucleotides, the CDR3 is TGTGCCAGTGCACTAGCGGGAGGCTGGGTCGAGACCCAGTACTTC. Protein product: CASALAGGWVETQYF. The whole variable domain, remainder taken from reference TRBV19 and TRBJ2-5, is DGGITQSPKYLFRKEGQNVTLSCEQNLNHDAMYWYRQDPGQGLRLIYYSQIVNDFQKGDIAEGYSVSREKKESFPLTVTSAQKNPTAFYLCASALAGGWVETQYFGPGTRLLVL.

The chain is built from TRBV6-5 and TRBJ1-6; 10 bases line up with TRBD1. The CDR3 length is 15 residues. CDR1 is MNHEY, CDR2 SVGAGI, per germline. V was pared by 5 bases and J by 9 bases, with 7 bases of the junction left unmatched. The CDR3 DNA sequence: TGTGCCAGCAGTCGCCGGGACAGGGGAACTTCACCCCTCCACTTT. Protein: CASSRRDRGTSPLHF.

V and J are TRBV19 and TRBJ1-5; 7 bases map to TRBD1. This CDR3 has 15 residues. Germline V gene sequence: CDR1 LNHDA, CDR2 SQIVND (reference sequence). V lost 7 bases to trimming and J lost 0 bases; unmatched junction nucleotides: 6. The CDR3 loop is CASIGTDNSNQPQHF. The CDR3 DNA reads TGTGCCAGTATCGGGACAGATAATAGCAATCAGCCCCAGCATTTT.

V and J are TRBV7-2 and TRBJ2-3; the D gene is possibly TRBD1 (6 bases). Looked up from germline, CDR1 is SGHTA and CDR2 is FQGNSA. The V and J ends lost 3 bases and 6 bases respectively, with 13 bases between them. The CDR3 is made up of 14 amino acids. This CDR3 is CASSFYRVPDTQYF. CDR3 in DNA: TGTGCCAGCAGCTTCTACAGGGTCCCCGATACGCAGTATTTT.

The chain uses TRBV27 and TRBJ2-3; tentative D call: TRBD1 (6 bases). The CDR3 has 16 residues. Germline V gene sequence: CDR1 MNHEY, CDR2 SMNVEV (reference sequence). V lost 3 bases and J lost 2, with 15 bases in between. CDR3 nucleotide sequence: TGTGCCAGCAGTTTCAAAGGACAGCGTTTCACAGATACGCAGTATTTT. The encoded protein is CASSFKGQRFTDTQYF.

The J gene is TRBJ2-7, the V gene TRBV10-3, with a possible D match to TRBD1 (5 bases). The CDR3 consists of 13 residues. V dropped 3 bases and J dropped 1 base, with 7 bases sitting between them. Germline assignment: CDR1 ENHRY and CDR2 SYGVKD. CDR3 sequence: CAISERGSYEQYF. As DNA, the CDR3 is TGTGCCATCAGTGAAAGGGGATCCTACGAGCAGTACTTC.

CDR3 DNA: TGTGCCAGCAGTTTTTCTAGCGGGGGTCCCTACGAGCAGTACTTC. Translating it yields CASSFSSGGPYEQYF. V and J are TRBV6-5 and TRBJ2-7; 10 bases align to TRBD2. V was pared by 4 bases and J by 2 bases, with 5 bases of the junction left unmatched. The CDR3 spans 15 residues. CDR1 is MNHEY and CDR2 is SVGAGI in the germline V gene.

The rearrangement joins TRBV6-5 to TRBJ1-2; 12 nucleotides match TRBD1. The CDR3 has 13 amino acids. V trimming: 6 bases; J trimming: 7 bases; junction bases outside the gene matches: 3. Germline V gives CDR1 MNHEY, CDR2 SVGAGI. The CDR3 DNA follows: TGTGCCAGCAGCCCGGGACAGGGGGCTGGCTACACCTTC. Its protein is CASSPGQGAGYTF.

This chain links TRBV18 with TRBJ2-7; a possible D gene is TRBD1 (6 bases). The germline V gene has CDR1 KGHSH and CDR2 LQKENI. V lost 2 bases, J lost 0 bases, and 8 bases lay in between. This CDR3 is 14 amino acids long. CDR3 amino acids: CASSPTGSSYEQYF. Written as DNA, the CDR3 is TGTGCCAGCTCACCAACAGGGAGCTCCTACGAGCAGTACTTC. The variable domain in full, completed from reference TRBV18 and TRBJ2-7, reads NAGVMQNPRHLVRRRGQEARLRCSPMKGHSHVYWYRQLPEEGLKFMVYLQKENIIDESGMPKERFSAEFPKEGPSILRIQQVVRGDSAAYFCASSPTGSSYEQYFGPGTRLTVT.

This chain joins TRBV2 and TRBJ2-7; 8 bases map to TRBD1. In germline, CDR1 is SNHLY, CDR2 FYNNEI. This CDR3 is 12 amino acids long. With 6 bases clipped from V and 2 bases from J, the junction kept 0 bases outside the gene matches. CDR3 loop: CASRGQAYEQYF. The CDR3 DNA reads as TGTGCCAGCAGGGGACAGGCCTACGAGCAGTACTTC.

The chain links TRBV6-5 to TRBJ1-2; 9 bases are shared with TRBD1. CDR3 size: 14 residues. From germline, CDR1 is MNHEY and CDR2 SVGAGI. V shed 5 bases and J 5 bases; nucleotides not matched to a gene: 6. In DNA form, the CDR3 reads TGTGCCAGCAGTCTGGACAGGGGATCGTATGGCTACACCTTC. It translates to CASSLDRGSYGYTF.

The chain couples TRBV30 to TRBJ1-2; a possible D gene is TRBD1 (5 bases). The CDR3 is 12 residues long. Per the germline V gene, CDR1 is GTSNPN and CDR2 is SVGIG (reference sequence). V was trimmed by 2 bases and J by 4 bases, leaving 8 bases between them. The DNA for the CDR3 is TGTGCCTGGAGTACAGGAAGCTATGGCTACACCTTC. Encoded protein: CAWSTGSYGYTF.